The 5 T cell receptor beta chains given below trace back to one sample, sequenced in a study of OX40 agonist ivuxolimab in advanced cancers. Sequenced by immunoSEQ multiplex PCR; TCRdb stores in-frame clones only, minus some. Of about 82,000 clones in the sample, 83% were seen once. The material was CD4+ or CD8+ T cells sorted from blood, obtained in a trial of the OX40 agonist ivuxolimab. These receptors came from an adult with an advanced solid tumor such as melanoma, head and neck, liver or kidney cancer.

This clone was detected once. The rearrangement joins TRBV30 to TRBJ1-1, with D possibly TRBD1 on 5 matching bases. This CDR3 spans 15 amino acids. V lost 3 bases to trimming and J lost 6 bases, with 20 bases between them. Per the germline V gene, CDR1 is GTSNPN and CDR2 is SVGIG (reference sequence). The CDR3 DNA reads TGTGCCTGGAGCACCCCCACCAGGGATGCCGCTGAAGCTTTCTTT. Amino acid sequence: CAWSTPTRDAAEAFF.

This chain uses TRBV19 with TRBJ1-1; no clear D gene. V dropped 5 bases and J dropped 4 bases, with 8 bases sitting between them. Per germline, CDR1 LNHDA and CDR2 SQIVND (reference sequence). The CDR3 runs to 12 residues. This chain's CDR3 is CASSSEITEAFF. CDR3 in DNA: TGTGCCAGTAGTTCCGAGATCACTGAAGCTTTCTTT.

The rearrangement joins TRBV4-3 to TRBJ2-3, with D perhaps TRBD1 (5 bases). Per germline, CDR1 LGHNA and CDR2 YSLEER. The CDR3 has 15 residues. V lost 4 bases and J 0 bases, leaving 11 bases between the germline ends. The CDR3 DNA sequence: TGCGCCAGCAGCCGAACCCCAGGGAGCACAGATACGCAGTATTTT. Translating it yields CASSRTPGSTDTQYF.

This clone appeared a single time. The chain links TRBV9 to TRBJ2-3; no definite D call. Trimming stripped 0 bases from V and 1 base from J, with 6 bases between. The CDR3 spans 14 residues. From germline, CDR1 is SGDLS and CDR2 YYNGEE. CDR3 bases: TGTGCCAGCAGCGTAGTGGCCGGCACAGATACGCAGTATTTT. It translates to CASSVVAGTDTQYF.

The chain carries TRBV4-1 and TRBJ2-5, with D perhaps given as TRBD1 or TRBD2 (5 bases each). V lost 1 base and J lost 0, with 12 bases in between. Per the germline V gene, CDR1 is MGHRA and CDR2 is YSYEKL. The CDR3 length is 16 residues. The CDR3 DNA sequence: TGCGCCAGCAGCCAAGCCCCGGGGCGGCACCAAGAGACCCAGTACTTC. Encoded protein: CASSQAPGRHQETQYF.